This T cell receptor (beta chain) came from a study of cytomegalovirus exposure and HLA in healthy donors. Regarding the study as a whole: The authors listed some 150 TCR beta chains as cytomegalovirus-associated. First-cohort TCR clusters tended to co-occur in the approximately 110 validation repertoires, a later analysis found. Most sequenced TCRs were rare (though some public TCRs occurred in many donors).

TCRdb's copy holds only in-frame clones and misses some; the assay was immunoSEQ multiplex PCR. The data show about 74,000 clones, nearly 95% seen once. The roughly 120-subject validation cohort, separate from the approximately 660-subject first cohort, included the donors. As to this clone: As yet, its antigen is unknown.

Germline V gene lookup returns CDR1 MNHEY and CDR2 SVGAGI. The CDR3 contains 15 residues. V lost 5 bases and J lost 0, with 11 bases in between. The rearrangement uses TRBV6-5 and TRBJ2-1; D might be TRBD1 (6 bases). The sequencing input was PBMCs. The clonotype comes from a man aged 18-30 years in good health and CMV-seropositive. In nucleotides, the CDR3 is TGTGCCAGCAGTCCCACAGGGAGCTCCTACAATGAGCAGTTCTTC. This gives the protein CASSPTGSSYNEQFF.